One sample yielded the 2 T cell receptor beta chains listed below, sequenced in a study of T-cell reconstitution after alpha-beta-depleted transplantation in children (dated by TCRdb to about 2016). Libraries came from PCR. Sequencing was carried out with an Illumina HiSeq 2500. Molecular barcoding was employed in the preparation of TCR libraries, with unique molecular identifiers being used to normalize TCRbeta repertoire quantification. TCRdb cleaned the public reads at Q25 with fastp, built clones with MiXCR and kept in-frame beta chains. Identical CDR3 protein sequences are pooled into one entry, listed with their most common genes and DNA. The sample data list a few hundred thousand distinct CDR3 sequences, and roughly 13% of these were observed just once. The ten most abundant clones make up 2.2% of the sample. Taken with the paper, the label for treatment or condition translates to: allogeneic hematopoietic cell transplantation with graft depleted of TCRalphabeta T cells and CD19 B cells.

The source was PBMCs, mostly from graft donor cells, collected 360 days after TCRalphabeta/CD19-depleted stem cell transplant. These receptors all come from a male patient aged 10 to 17 who had a stem cell transplant for acute myeloid leukemia, so the T cells may come from the graft donor.

This rearrangement joins TRBV4-2 to TRBJ2-5; D tentatively fits TRBD1 or TRBD2 (5 bases each). CDR3 length: 16 amino acids. Germline V gives CDR1 LGHNA, CDR2 YNFKEQ. The V end was cut by 0 bases, the J end by 5 bases, with 16 bases between. The CDR3 DNA reads as TGTGCCAGCAGCCAAGATGGGGGAGCCCAATGGGAGACCCAGTACTTC. This encodes CASSQDGGAQWETQYF.

A few counts support this clonotype. CDR3 in DNA: TGTGCCAGCAGCTTAGATCCCAGATCCAATGAGCAGTTCTTC. Translating gives CASSLDPRSNEQFF. This chain connects TRBV11-3 to TRBJ2-1; D unresolved. V lost 0 bases and J lost 6, with 9 bases in between. The CDR3 loop spans 14 amino acids. Germline CDR1 is SGHNT and CDR2 is YENEEA.